What follows are 19 T cell receptor beta chains derived from one specimen sequenced in a study of blood T cell repertoires in COVID-19. Sequenced by immunoSEQ multiplex PCR; TCRdb stores in-frame clones only, minus some. The sample carries about 300,000 clones, more than 80% recorded once. Material: peripheral blood. The receptors were gathered from a man between 18 and 29 years old who had recovered from COVID-19.

The V and J genes are TRBV24-1 and TRBJ2-3; 10 nucleotides match TRBD2. The CDR3 has 15 residues. Germline loops: CDR1 KGHDR, CDR2 SFDVKD. Unmatched junction bases numbered 6, after V lost 9 bases and J lost 1 base. The CDR3 sequence: CATGGTSEGTDTQYF. The CDR3 nucleotides are TGTGCCACCGGGGGGACTAGCGAGGGCACAGATACGCAGTATTTT.

V and J are TRBV19 and TRBJ2-5, with 8 nucleotides matching TRBD1. There are 15 residues in the CDR3. Trimming removed 6 bases from V and 1 base from J; junction bases left unmatched: 7. The germline gives CDR1 LNHDA, CDR2 SQIVND (reference sequence). The CDR3 sequence: CASSTMGQVQETQYF. CDR3 sequence (DNA): TGTGCCAGTAGCACTATGGGACAGGTCCAAGAGACCCAGTACTTC.

The chain has TRBV13 and TRBJ2-7; D is possibly TRBD1 (6 bases). There are 13 residues in the CDR3. The V end lost 5 bases, the J end lost 0 bases, and 8 bases lay between the germline ends. Germline values: CDR1 PRHDT, CDR2 FYEKMQ (reference sequence). CDR3: CASSAGASYEQYF. In nucleotides, the CDR3 is TGTGCCAGCAGCGCAGGGGCCTCCTACGAGCAGTACTTC.

The chain couples TRBV19 to TRBJ1-1; D is ambiguous. CDR1 is LNHDA and CDR2 is SQIVND in the germline V gene (reference sequence). The germline V and J ends were trimmed by 7 bases and 1 base, with 31 bases remaining between them. CDR3 size: 20 residues. In DNA, the CDR3 is TGTGCCAGTACCCTCCAGGCTTCGGGCGGGTCTGGCTTCTGGAACACTGAAGCTTTCTTT. Protein sequence: CASTLQASGGSGFWNTEAFF.

CDR3 sequence reads: CASSPGTGGFNEQFF. CDR3 DNA: TGCGCCAGCAGCCCGGGGACAGGGGGCTTCAATGAGCAGTTCTTC. The chain recombines TRBV4-3 with TRBJ2-1; 12 positions match TRBD1. The V and J ends lost 4 bases and 6 bases, in that order; junction bases with no gene match: 4. The CDR3 is 15 amino acids. Germline CDR1 reads LGHNA; CDR2 reads YSLEER.

J is TRBJ2-3 and V is TRBV3-1 (or the pseudogene TRBV3-2), with 9 bases that match TRBD2. Per the germline V gene, CDR1 is LGHDT and CDR2 is YNNKEL (reference sequence). Trimming at V came to 4 bases and at J to 2 bases, leaving 7 bases not matched to a gene. The CDR3 has 16 residues. Here the CDR3 reads CASSREAGGPTDTQYF. The CDR3 nucleotides are TGTGCCAGCAGCCGCGAGGCGGGAGGGCCCACAGATACGCAGTATTTT.

V usage is TRBV19 and J usage is TRBJ2-4, with a weak D call TRBD2 (5 bases). This CDR3 is 16 amino acids long. The V gene's germline CDR1 is LNHDA and CDR2 SQIVND (reference sequence). CDR3 protein: CGASSIEGYYKNIQYF. Here the CDR3 DNA reads TGTGGCGCCAGTAGTATTGAGGGCTACTACAAAAACATTCAGTACTTC.

The table lists this clone with a few counts. This sequence joins TRBV15 and TRBJ2-7; 9 bases align to TRBD1. CDR3 length: 16 amino acids. Germline V gives CDR1 LNHNV, CDR2 YYDKDF (reference sequence). The V and J ends lost 1 base and 3 bases, in that order; junction bases with no gene match: 7. CDR3 residues: CATSRGFGTGYYEQYF. The DNA for the CDR3 is TGTGCCACCAGCAGAGGCTTCGGGACAGGGTACTACGAGCAGTACTTC.

The chain has TRBV7-9 and TRBJ1-2; D gene unclear. CDR1 SEHNR and CDR2 FQNEAQ come from the germline V gene (reference sequence). V was cut by 5 bases and J by 4 bases, with 11 bases left in between. The CDR3 runs to 13 residues. CDR3 nucleotides: TGTGCCAGCAGCCAGGCCGGAGGCTATGGCTACACCTTC. This sequence encodes CASSQAGGYGYTF. Full variable domain (outside the CDR3, taken from reference TRBV7-9 and TRBJ1-2): DTGVSQNPRHKITKRGQNVTFRCDPISEHNRLYWYRQTLGQGPEFLTYFQNEAQLEKSRLLSDRFSAERPKGSFSTLEIQRTEQGDSAMYLCASSQAGGYGYTFGSGTRLTVV.

The chain employs TRBV13 and TRBJ2-7; 8 bases are a match to TRBD1. This CDR3 is built from 14 residues. Germline V gives CDR1 PRHDT, CDR2 FYEKMQ (reference sequence). With 2 bases clipped from V and 9 bases from J, the junction kept 9 bases outside the gene matches. The CDR3 coding sequence is TGTGCCAGCAGCTTATTGGTGGACAGGGCTGTGCAGTACTTC. Amino acids: CASSLLVDRAVQYF.

The chain recombines TRBV7-9 with TRBJ2-3; possible D gene TRBD2, 6 bases. Trimming left V 3 bases short and J 10 bases short, with 11 bases between. Looked up from germline, CDR1 is SEHNR and CDR2 is FQNEAQ (reference sequence). The CDR3 runs 12 residues. CDR3 in DNA: TGTGCCAGCAGCTTGGACTATCGATCGCAGTATTTT. It translates to CASSLDYRSQYF.

This chain joins TRBV6-5 and TRBJ1-2; TRBD1 matches 9 bases. Germline CDR1 is MNHEY and CDR2 is SVGAGI. This CDR3 is built from 15 residues. The V gene end was trimmed by 2 bases and the J gene end by 4 bases; junction bases not matched to a gene: 5. CDR3 nucleotides: TGTGCCAGCAGTTACGGGACAGGGCTGGGCTATGGCTACACCTTC. Translated: CASSYGTGLGYGYTF.

The sample holds one count of this clone. This chain links TRBV6-5 with TRBJ1-1; D remains ambiguous. Germline V lookup: CDR1 MNHEY, CDR2 SVGAGI. The CDR3 covers 13 residues. Trimming took off 6 bases at V and 5 bases at J, with 13 bases between the two ends. The CDR3 sequence: CASSPDIGTEAFF. CDR3 in DNA: TGTGCCAGCAGCCCAGATATCGGGACTGAAGCTTTCTTT.

This clone was seen more than once but under ten times. The V and J genes are TRBV14 and TRBJ1-2, with D possibly TRBD1 on 5 matching bases. Trimming took off 0 bases at V and 3 bases at J, with 5 bases between the two ends. From germline, CDR1 is SGHDN and CDR2 FVKESK. This CDR3 contains 13 residues. Written as DNA, the CDR3 is TGTGCCAGCAGCCAAGACAGGGACTATGGCTACACCTTC. This encodes CASSQDRDYGYTF.

The gene calls are TRBV5-4 and TRBJ1-1; unclear D gene. Trimming took 2 bases from V and 0 from J, leaving 8 bases between them. This CDR3 region has 14 residues. CDR1 is SGHNT, CDR2 YYREEE, per germline (reference sequence). Here the CDR3 reads CASSFEGMNTEAFF. The CDR3 DNA follows: TGTGCCAGCAGCTTCGAGGGCATGAACACTGAAGCTTTCTTT.

The chain is built from TRBV5-1 and TRBJ2-2; D possibly corresponds to TRBD2 (5 bases). The germline V and J ends were trimmed by 2 bases and 5 bases, with 19 bases remaining between them. CDR1 SGHRS and CDR2 YFSETQ come from the germline V gene. The CDR3 length is 17 residues. DNA of the CDR3: TGCGCCAGCAGCTTTTGGGAGCACCCCGGAAGAACCGGGGAGCTGTTTTTT. It codes for CASSFWEHPGRTGELFF.

This chain joins TRBV15 and TRBJ2-4; TRBD2 is a possible D gene (7 bases). With 0 bases removed from V and 7 bases from J, the gap between germline ends came to 25 bases. This CDR3 has 19 residues. Germline V CDR1 and CDR2: LNHNV, YYDKDF (reference sequence). The CDR3 region has the DNA TGTGCCACCAGCAGAGATCTAGATGCGGCGGGGGCCCCAAGGAACATTCAGTACTTC. Encoded protein: CATSRDLDAAGAPRNIQYF. The full variable domain, with the rest looked up from reference TRBV15 and TRBJ2-4, is DAMVIQNPRYQVTQFGKPVTLSCSQTLNHNVMYWYQQKSSQAPKLLFHYYDKDFNNEADTPDNFQSRRPNTSFCFLDIRSPGLGDTAMYLCATSRDLDAAGAPRNIQYFGAGTRLSVL.

The gene calls are TRBV6-6 and TRBJ2-7, with D possibly TRBD1 on 5 matching bases. Germline values: CDR1 MNHNY, CDR2 SVGAGI (reference sequence). The CDR3 consists of 14 residues. V was clipped by 2 bases and J by 6 bases, with 14 bases between them. The CDR3 loop reads CASSYAGAQGEQYF. In DNA form, the CDR3 reads TGTGCCAGCAGTTACGCTGGTGCCCAGGGCGAGCAGTACTTC.

This chain joins TRBV11-1 and TRBJ2-1; 7 nucleotides agree with TRBD2. The CDR3 runs 16 residues. The V segment lost 3 bases and the J segment 2 bases; nucleotides outside the gene matches: 7. Germline CDR1 is SGHAT and CDR2 is FQDESV (reference sequence). Here the CDR3 DNA reads TGTGCCAGCAGCTTGACTAGCCTTTTCGCCTACAATGAGCAGTTCTTC. This translates into CASSLTSLFAYNEQFF.